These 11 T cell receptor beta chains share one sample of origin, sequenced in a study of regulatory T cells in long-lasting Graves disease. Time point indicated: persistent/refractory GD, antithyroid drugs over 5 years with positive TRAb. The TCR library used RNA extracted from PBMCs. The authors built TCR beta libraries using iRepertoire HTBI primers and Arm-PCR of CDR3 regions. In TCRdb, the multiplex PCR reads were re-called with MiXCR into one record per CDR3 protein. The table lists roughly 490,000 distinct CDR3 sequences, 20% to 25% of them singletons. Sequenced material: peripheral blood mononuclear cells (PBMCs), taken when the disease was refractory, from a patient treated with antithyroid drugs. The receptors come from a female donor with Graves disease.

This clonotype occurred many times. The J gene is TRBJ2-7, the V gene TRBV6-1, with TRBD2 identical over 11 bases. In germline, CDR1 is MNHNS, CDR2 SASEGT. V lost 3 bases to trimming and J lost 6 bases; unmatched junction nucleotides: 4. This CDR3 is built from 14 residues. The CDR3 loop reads CASSDLGTSGEQYF. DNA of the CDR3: TGTGCCAGCAGTGACCTCGGGACTAGCGGCGAGCAGTACTTC.

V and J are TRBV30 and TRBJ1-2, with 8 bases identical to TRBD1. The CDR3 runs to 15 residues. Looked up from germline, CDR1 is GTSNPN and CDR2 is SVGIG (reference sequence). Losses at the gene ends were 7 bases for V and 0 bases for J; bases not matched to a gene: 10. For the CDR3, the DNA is TGTGCCTCCCCGGACAGGGACGGAGCTAACTATGGCTACACCTTC. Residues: CASPDRDGANYGYTF. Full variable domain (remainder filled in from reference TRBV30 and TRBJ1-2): SQTIHQWPATLVQPVGSPLSLECTVEGTSNPNLYWYRQAAGRGLQLLFYSVGIGQISSEVPQNLSASRPQDRQFILSSKKLLLSDSGFYLCASPDRDGANYGYTFGSGTRLTVV.

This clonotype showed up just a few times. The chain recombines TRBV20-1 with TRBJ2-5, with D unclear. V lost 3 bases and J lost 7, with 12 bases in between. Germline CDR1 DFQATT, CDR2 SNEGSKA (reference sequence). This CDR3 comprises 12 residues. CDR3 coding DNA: TGCAGTGCTAGCGGTCTTTGGGGGACCCAGTACTTC. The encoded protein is CSASGLWGTQYF.

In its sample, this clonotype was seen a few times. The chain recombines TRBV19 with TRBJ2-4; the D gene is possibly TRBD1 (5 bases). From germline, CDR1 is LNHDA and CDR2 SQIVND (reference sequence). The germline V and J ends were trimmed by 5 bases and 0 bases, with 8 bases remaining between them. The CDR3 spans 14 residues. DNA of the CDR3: TGTGCCAGTAGTCAGACAGAAGCCAAAAACATTCAGTACTTC. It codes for CASSQTEAKNIQYF.

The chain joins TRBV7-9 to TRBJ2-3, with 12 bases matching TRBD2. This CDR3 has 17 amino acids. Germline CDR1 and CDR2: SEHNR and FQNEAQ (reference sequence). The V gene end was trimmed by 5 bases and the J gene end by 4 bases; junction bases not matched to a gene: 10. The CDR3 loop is CASSQEGGLAGPDTQYF. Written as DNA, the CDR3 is TGTGCCAGCAGCCAAGAAGGAGGACTAGCGGGACCAGATACGCAGTATTTT.

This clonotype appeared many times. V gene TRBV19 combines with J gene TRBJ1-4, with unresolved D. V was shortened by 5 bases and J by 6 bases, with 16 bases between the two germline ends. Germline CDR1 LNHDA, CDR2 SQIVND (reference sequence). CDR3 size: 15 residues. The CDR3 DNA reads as TGTGCCAGTAGTCCCAGAGTCGGTGCGGATGAAAAACTGTTTTTT. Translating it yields CASSPRVGADEKLFF.

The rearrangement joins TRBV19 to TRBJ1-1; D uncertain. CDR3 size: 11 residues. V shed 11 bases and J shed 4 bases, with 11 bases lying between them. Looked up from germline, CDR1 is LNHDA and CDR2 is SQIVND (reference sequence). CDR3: CAARSGTEAFF. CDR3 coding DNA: TGTGCCGCCAGAAGCGGCACTGAAGCTTTCTTT.

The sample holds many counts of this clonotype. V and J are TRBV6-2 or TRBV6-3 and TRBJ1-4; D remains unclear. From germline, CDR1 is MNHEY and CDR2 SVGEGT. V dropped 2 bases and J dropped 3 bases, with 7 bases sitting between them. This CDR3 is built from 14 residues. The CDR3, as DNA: TGTGCCAGCAGTTACAGGGATGCTAATGAAAAACTGTTTTTT. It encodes CASSYRDANEKLFF.

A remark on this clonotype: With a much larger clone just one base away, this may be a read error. In DNA, the CDR3 is TGTGCCAGCAGATATATCCGGGACCCATATGGCTACACCTTC. Translated: CASRYIRDPYGYTF. The rearrangement links TRBV6-1 to TRBJ1-2; tentatively, D is TRBD1 (5 bases). Germline CDR1 reads MNHNS; CDR2 reads SASEGT. This CDR3 is 14 amino acids long. V dropped 6 bases and J dropped 5 bases, with 16 bases sitting between them.

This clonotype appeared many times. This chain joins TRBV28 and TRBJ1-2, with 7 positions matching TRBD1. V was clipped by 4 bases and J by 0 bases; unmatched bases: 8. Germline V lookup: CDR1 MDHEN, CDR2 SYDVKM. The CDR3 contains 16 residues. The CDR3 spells CASSYRQGWTNYGYTF. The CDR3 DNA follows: TGTGCCAGCAGTTACAGACAGGGATGGACTAACTATGGCTACACCTTC.

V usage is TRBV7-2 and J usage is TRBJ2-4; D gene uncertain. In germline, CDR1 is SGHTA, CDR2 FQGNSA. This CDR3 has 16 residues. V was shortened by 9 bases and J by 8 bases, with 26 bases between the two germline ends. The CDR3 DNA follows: TGTGCCAGTAGTCGGTGGACGGACCCTGACAAGGACATTCAGTACTTC. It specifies CASSRWTDPDKDIQYF.